This T cell receptor beta chain was captured in a study of T cell clonotyping in hematopoietic cell transplantation. Data came from immunoSEQ multiplex PCR; TCRdb stores just in-frame clones and leaves some out. The table lists over 8,500 clones, around 45% of them singletons. Overall study results and limits: Broader posttransplant TCR repertoire diversity was predicted by graft donor and pretransplant recipient Inverse Simpson Index values.

V was pared by 5 bases and J by 6 bases, with 7 bases of the junction left unmatched. Germline assignment: CDR1 MNHEY and CDR2 SVGAGI. This CDR3 is 15 amino acids long. Comments on this clone: Its antigen is undetermined.

Material: PBMCs, obtained 30 days after allogeneic stem cell transplant. This receptor was obtained from a male patient aged 45-60 years who had an allogeneic stem cell transplant from an unrelated donor, so the T cells may come from the graft donor. Some clones in this sample may be carry-over from other donors' samples. The rearrangement joins TRBV6-5 to TRBJ2-3, with TRBD2 matching over 11 bases. CDR3 sequence (DNA): TGTGCCAGCAGTATAACTAGCGGGAGAACCGATACGCAGTATTTT. Its translation: CASSITSGRTDTQYF.